Listed here is a single T cell receptor beta chain. V lost 7 bases and J 2 bases, leaving 6 bases between the germline ends. The CDR3 covers 12 residues. Germline lookup yields CDR1 KGHDR and CDR2 SFDVKD. TCRdb reanalysed the RT-PCR reads using MiXCR and keeps one entry per CDR3 protein. Among about 57,000 distinct CDR3 sequences listed, less than 15% were seen once. This sample is part of a study of patients and donors after allogeneic stem cell transplantation. The chain recombines TRBV24-1 with TRBJ2-3; D call uncertain. Material: blood, either unsorted or a sorted T cell fraction (not recorded which). This sequence was found in a human donor who was either an allogeneic HSCT recipient or a stem cell or donor lymphocyte infusion donor (not recorded which). It is not recorded whose cells these are; they may come from a transplant donor. CDR3 protein: CATRRDTDTQYF. CDR3 in DNA: TGTGCCACCAGGAGAGACACAGATACGCAGTATTTT.